This TCR beta chain emerged from a study of human T cells and chemical hapten exposure. TCRdb reprocessed the RACE reads via MiXCR and lists one record per CDR3 protein. Of 80,000 to 100,000 distinct CDR3 sequences listed, about 8% are singletons. Study findings and constraints: TCRs at high frequency, those above 1 in 1000, did not change with DPC sensitization.

The V end lost 1 base, the J end lost 4 bases, and 11 bases lay between the germline ends. This CDR3 is 14 amino acids long. Germline V gives CDR1 DFQATT, CDR2 SNEGSKA (reference sequence). This clonotype was counted many times. The target antigen is unknown. Noted time point: patch test 1, 2 weeks after DPC sensitization. Treatment: therapeutic diphenylcyclopropenone sensitization with weekly scalp DPC. V and J are TRBV20-1 and TRBJ2-1; no definite D call. Sequenced material: whole blood, taken in connection with sensitization to the hapten diphenylcyclopropenone (DPC). The source of this sequence is a woman in her twenties or thirties with alopecia areata. Some clones in this sample may be carry-over from other donors' samples. The chain's CDR3 is CSARVQLSYNEQFF. In DNA, the CDR3 is TGCAGTGCTAGAGTCCAGCTCTCATACAATGAGCAGTTCTTC.